This record covers a single TCR beta chain. Its antigen specificity is not known. No base qualities exist here, and no much larger clone lies one base off it. TCRbeta CDR3 regions were amplified from genomic DNA using the immunoSEQ Assay, a bias-controlled multiplex PCR. Per the authors' processing: The number of nucleated cells in each sample was estimated from the amplification of reference gene primers within the assay. To quantify the absolute abundance of each unique TCRbeta CDR3 rearrangement, sequence reads were collapsed and filtered. For each sample, productive Simpson clonality was calculated as the square root of Simpson's diversity index over productive rearrangements. TCRdb provides this immuneACCESS table in a form limited to in-frame rearrangements. Some clones are lacking; in checked studies, under half of them reflect an unresolved V gene, and why the rest are absent is not known. The DNA was the basis for D and trimming; V, J and clone size are from that table. The sample profile shows 30,000 to 35,000 clones; approximately 82% of them were found once. The leading ten clones occupy 7.4% of the sample.

This sample is part of a study of blood T cell repertoires in COVID-19 (dated by TCRdb to about 2020). At the level of the whole study: The collaborator samples originated in the United States, Italy and Spain and spanned the acute and convalescent phases of COVID-19. The samples were drawn from two sources: the first 160 participants of the ongoing ImmuneRACE study, and 1,000 to 1,500 subjects contributed by 6 global collaborators. Subjects who had been exposed to COVID-19, were actively infected with it, or had recovered from it provided the deeply sampled blood TCRbeta repertoires that made up the dataset. The prospective study material was composed of cDNA or gDNA derived from T cells, B-cell-depleted T cells, or PBMCs. The repertoires were made available in a free public database intended to serve as a resource for research on the immune response to SARS-CoV-2. A de-identified subject ID, COVID-19 status, age in years and sex were almost always included in the sample metadata. Where available, HLA class I and class II types were obtained from metadata supplied by the sample provider rather than from assay-based typing.

The collaborating institutions used their own protocols to collect whole blood in K2EDTA tubes. For TCRbeta analysis, collaborators shipped samples as frozen whole blood, isolated PBMCs, or DNA extracted from either of those sample types. Overall results and qualifications from the work: How much clinical and demographic metadata was included differed by source and by participant, and the metadata was provided uncurated.

Sequenced input: peripheral blood. This clonotype originated in an older woman with acute or convalescent COVID-19.

The DNA reads as follows: TGTGCCAGTTCGGGGGATAGCAATCAGCCCCAGCATTTT. It codes for CASSGDSNQPQHF. The rearranged segments are TRBV28 and TRBJ1-5; the D gene is possibly TRBD1, with 5 bases matching. V is pared back by 9 bases and J by 0 bases, with 9 bases lying between the germline termini. The germline V gene gives CDR1 as MDHEN and CDR2 as SYDVKM. The CDR3, from cysteine to phenylalanine, totals 13 residues. Only the CDR3 DNA is retained, 39 bases long and in frame from the first base.